The clone carrying this T cell receptor beta chain is labeled medium-sized. No antigen is known for it. Single TCR cDNA molecules each had their own unique molecular identifier. TCRdb independently ran MiXCR on the 5' RACE reads; one entry per CDR3 protein. The table lists under 13,000 distinct CDR3 sequences, roughly 24% of them singletons. The data are from a study of spatial heterogeneity in lung cancer. Study context: There were consistently more beta-chain sequences detected than alpha-chain sequences. Study-wide findings and caveats: Follow-up blood showed ubiquitous expanded tumor TCRs less than blood at resection did.

Time point defined: sample taken at primary tumor resection. Whole RNA from tumor, nontumor lung or frozen PBMC was sequenced unsorted. The 60 to 90 donors had untreated early-stage non-small cell lung cancer. V shed 2 bases and J 8 bases; nucleotides not matched to a gene: 7. From germline, CDR1 is MNHEY and CDR2 SVGAGI. The CDR3 contains 14 residues. The chain is built from TRBV6-5 and TRBJ1-2; the match to TRBD1 covers 8 bases. Specimen: PBMCs, collected at surgery. The source is a female donor with early-stage non-small cell lung cancer. The chain's CDR3 is CASSYVAGGAGYTF. Here the CDR3 DNA reads TGTGCCAGCAGTTACGTGGCAGGGGGCGCCGGCTACACCTTC.